This TCR beta chain came from a study of blood T cell repertoires in COVID-19. Generated by immunoSEQ multiplex PCR, the TCRdb table keeps only in-frame clones and is missing some. The sample lists 250,000 to 350,000 clones, nearly 90% occurring once. Participant ages covered about 18 to 100 years across 25 or so US areas. Germline values: CDR1 SGHDT, CDR2 YYEEEE. This CDR3 region has 15 residues. Losses at the gene ends were 5 bases for V and 2 bases for J; bases not matched to a gene: 10. The chain couples TRBV5-6 to TRBJ2-7, with 7 bases matching TRBD1. The sequencing sample was made of PBMCs or T cells enriched from blood (not recorded which). The TCR sequence derives from a woman between 18 and 30 years old with acute COVID-19. CDR3 DNA: TGTGCCAGCAGGACGTTGGGGACAGAGGCCTACGAGCAGTACTTC. It encodes CASRTLGTEAYEQYF.